A single sample gave rise to the 11 T cell receptor beta chains below, sequenced in a study of T cells in Graves' hyperthyroidism and ophthalmopathy. Amplification yielded TCR beta CDR3 regions, with RNA transcripts as the source. In the first-round RT-PCR of the TCR CDR3, the HTBI primer set was used. TCRdb reanalysed the multiplex PCR reads using MiXCR and keeps one entry per CDR3 protein. The sample lists about 540,000 distinct CDR3 sequences, 40% to 55% occurring once. Sequences were obtained from peripheral blood or thyroid tissue (not recorded which). Receptor source: a young woman with Graves' hyperthyroidism.

The J gene is TRBJ2-7, the V gene TRBV10-3, with TRBD1 as a possible D gene (6 bases). The CDR3 consists of 13 residues. Trimming took off 6 bases at V and 0 bases at J, with 9 bases between the two ends. CDR1 and CDR2 from the germline V gene are ENHRY and SYGVKD. In DNA form, the CDR3 reads TGTGCCATCAGACGGGACAACTCCTACGAGCAGTACTTC. It codes for CAIRRDNSYEQYF.

J is TRBJ1-3 and V is TRBV2; unclear D gene. The CDR3 runs to 13 residues. The V gene lost 2 bases and the J gene lost 4 bases, with 6 bases spanning the gap. The germline gives CDR1 SNHLY, CDR2 FYNNEI. CDR3 protein: CASSESRGNTIYF. The CDR3 DNA sequence: TGTGCCAGCAGTGAATCAAGGGGAAACACCATATATTTT.

The count of this clonotype is one. The rearrangement uses TRBV10-3 and TRBJ1-5, with a tentative D call TRBD1 (5 bases). The CDR3 length is 13 residues. Trimming cost V 6 bases and J 11 bases, with 17 bases left between them. Germline V gene sequence: CDR1 ENHRY, CDR2 SYGVKD. CDR3 coding DNA: TGTGCCATCAGAACTGACAGCCAGGAGACCCAGCATTTT. It is translated as CAIRTDSQETQHF.

This clonotype showed up just a few times. The chain links TRBV7-2 to TRBJ2-7, with D tentatively TRBD2 (6 bases). The end of the DNA is better explained by TRBJ2-1, so the J call may be wrong. There are 14 residues in the CDR3. CDR1 is SGHTA and CDR2 is FQGNSA in the germline V gene. The DNA for the CDR3 is TGTGCCAGCAGCTCTACCGTGGGGGGATCCGATCAGTTCTTC. This translates into CASSSTVGGSDQFF.

A word on this clonotype: It may be a read error: a sequence one base away is much more abundant. This chain uses TRBV12-3 or TRBV12-4 with TRBJ2-7; 12 bases agree with TRBD2. This CDR3 has 16 residues. V was pared by 5 bases and J by 2 bases, with 7 bases of the junction left unmatched. The CDR3 DNA sequence: TGTGCCAGCAGTACCTGGACTAGCGGGGACCCCTACGAGCAGTACTTC. Its translation is CASSTWTSGDPYEQYF.

The chain carries TRBV29-1 and TRBJ2-7, with a tentative D call TRBD2 (6 bases). V was clipped by 6 bases and J by 0 bases, with 15 bases between them. The CDR3 consists of 14 residues. Looked up from germline, CDR1 is SQVTM and CDR2 is ANQGSEA. CDR3 DNA sequence: TGCAGCGTGAGTGGGCTAGCGACCTCCTACGAGCAGTACTTC. It is translated as CSVSGLATSYEQYF.

The rearrangement joins TRBV28 to TRBJ2-7; D tentatively reads TRBD1 or TRBD2 (5 bases each). V dropped 4 bases and J dropped 0 bases, with 13 bases sitting between them. The CDR3 covers 15 residues. In germline, CDR1 is MDHEN, CDR2 SYDVKM. DNA of the CDR3: TGTGCCAGCAGTTCCGGCAGGGAGATCTCCTACGAGCAGTACTTC. As protein: CASSSGREISYEQYF. The full variable domain, rest sourced from reference TRBV28 and TRBJ2-7, is DVKVTQSSRYLVKRTGEKVFLECVQDMDHENMFWYRQDPGLGLRLIYFSYDVKMKEKGDIPEGYSVSREKKERFSLILESASTNQTSMYLCASSSGREISYEQYFGPGTRLTVT.

This clonotype was counted ten times or more. The chain carries TRBV6-6 and TRBJ2-7; D is uncertain. The CDR3 loop spans 13 amino acids. Trimming cost V 7 bases and J 0 bases, with 10 bases left between them. Germline-derived CDR1 and CDR2 are MNHNY and SVGAGI (reference sequence). CDR3 region: CASMGLSSYEQYF. For the CDR3, the DNA is TGTGCCAGCATGGGCCTTAGCTCCTACGAGCAGTACTTC.

The sample holds many counts of this clonotype. The chain uses TRBV20-1 and TRBJ1-4, with D possibly matching TRBD1 (6 bases). Germline lookup yields CDR1 DFQATT and CDR2 SNEGSKA (reference sequence). Trimming left V 0 bases short and J 7 bases short, with 12 bases between. The CDR3 has 14 amino acids. CDR3 protein: CSARDRGSGEKLFF. DNA of the CDR3: TGCAGTGCTAGAGACAGGGGTTCGGGTGAAAAACTGTTTTTT.

This clonotype was detected a few times. The chain is built from TRBV7-8 and TRBJ2-4; TRBD1 matches at 7 bases. Trimming cost V 2 bases and J 6 bases; bases outside gene matches: 13. The CDR3 length is 17 residues. Germline V gene data show CDR1 as SGHVS and CDR2 as FQNEAQ. CDR3 nucleotides: TGTGCCAGCAGCTTATGGTATTCCGGGACAGAAGGAAACATTCAGTACTTC. It specifies CASSLWYSGTEGNIQYF.

This rearrangement joins TRBV2 to TRBJ1-2, with D maybe TRBD1 (5 bases). Germline V gives CDR1 SNHLY, CDR2 FYNNEI. The CDR3 has 14 amino acids. V was cut by 6 bases and J by 6 bases, with 17 bases left in between. CDR3 residues: CASRGTSGNNGYTF. The CDR3 region has the DNA TGTGCCAGCAGGGGGACTAGCGGAAACAATGGCTACACCTTC. Supplemented by reference TRBV2 and TRBJ1-2, the full variable domain reads EPEVTQTPSHQVTQMGQEVILRCVPISNHLYFYWYRQILGQKVEFLVSFYNNEISEKSEIFDDQFSVERPDGSNFTLKIRSTKLEDSAMYFCASRGTSGNNGYTFGSGTRLTVV.